These 19 T cell receptor beta chains share one sample of origin, sequenced in a study of shared clonotypes between healthy human individuals. The repertoire was sequenced with immunoSEQ multiplex PCR; TCRdb's copy has only in-frame clones and lacks some. The sample has some 96,000 clones, less than 60% seen once. The sample comprised PBMCs. These receptors all stem from a woman aged 35 to 49 in good health. Some clones in this sample may be carry-over from other donors' samples.

This sequence joins TRBV28 and TRBJ2-7; D is possibly TRBD1 or TRBD2 (5 bases each). V lost 7 bases, J lost 1 base, and 14 bases lay in between. The CDR3 sequence is 14 residues long. Per the germline V gene, CDR1 is MDHEN and CDR2 is SYDVKM. The CDR3 bases are TGTGCCAGCATACCGGGACCCAGATCCTACGAGCAGTACTTC. It translates to CASIPGPRSYEQYF.

The chain is built from TRBV28 and TRBJ1-5; 9 positions match TRBD1. V shed 5 bases and J 1 base; nucleotides not matched to a gene: 12. The CDR3 covers 18 residues. Germline CDR1 and CDR2: MDHEN and SYDVKM. The CDR3 here is CASSPTGGHRSSNQPQHF. The CDR3 bases are TGTGCCAGCAGTCCCACAGGGGGCCACAGGTCGAGCAATCAGCCCCAGCATTTT.

This clone has only a few counts. The genes are TRBV6-1 and TRBJ1-6, with D maybe TRBD1 (6 bases). This CDR3 spans 15 amino acids. Trimming removed 5 bases at V and 10 bases at J, with 18 bases between. CDR1 is MNHNS and CDR2 is SASEGT in the germline V gene. CDR3 coding DNA: TGTGCCAGCAGTATAAACAGGGTTGTAGGCTCACCCCTCCACTTT. Translating gives CASSINRVVGSPLHF.

The V and J genes are TRBV7-2 and TRBJ1-3; D is unresolved. Trimming stripped 3 bases from V and 0 bases from J, with 12 bases between. From germline, CDR1 is SGHTA and CDR2 FQGNSA. This CDR3 comprises 16 residues. The CDR3 sequence: CASSLHVRGSGNTIYF. DNA of the CDR3: TGTGCCAGCAGCTTGCACGTTCGGGGCTCTGGAAACACCATATATTTT.

This clone is termed large. The sample holds other DNA sequences that translate to the same CDR3. J is TRBJ2-1 and V is TRBV27; D is unresolved. V lost 5 bases and J 9 bases, leaving 11 bases between the germline ends. The CDR3 runs 12 residues. Germline V gives CDR1 MNHEY, CDR2 SMNVEV (reference sequence). CDR3 bases: TGTGCCAGCAGTATCGGTCTGGGTGAGCAGTTCTTC. Protein product: CASSIGLGEQFF.

This clone was detected a few times. This chain uses TRBV6-5 with TRBJ1-3; D gene ambiguous. Germline V gene sequence: CDR1 MNHEY, CDR2 SVGAGI. The V and J ends lost 8 bases and 4 bases respectively, with 12 bases between them. This CDR3 spans 13 amino acids. CDR3 sequence reads: CASCPSGGNTIYF. The CDR3 nucleotides read TGTGCCAGCTGTCCTTCTGGGGGAAACACCATATATTTT.

The chain carries TRBV30 and TRBJ1-2; 8 bases fit TRBD1. The germline CDR1 and CDR2 sequences are GTSNPN and SVGIG (reference sequence). This CDR3 is 13 amino acids long. The V segment lost 2 bases and the J segment 9 bases; nucleotides outside the gene matches: 8. The CDR3 here is CAWSLGQAGRYTF. DNA of the CDR3: TGTGCCTGGAGTTTGGGACAGGCAGGTCGCTACACCTTC. The entire variable domain, with the rest obtained from reference TRBV30 and TRBJ1-2, is as follows: SQTIHQWPATLVQPVGSPLSLECTVEGTSNPNLYWYRQAAGRGLQLLFYSVGIGQISSEVPQNLSASRPQDRQFILSSKKLLLSDSGFYLCAWSLGQAGRYTFGSGTRLTVV.

The rearrangement joins TRBV7-2 to TRBJ2-7; no definite D call. Trimming removed 5 bases at V and 3 bases at J, with 11 bases between. Germline CDR1 reads SGHTA; CDR2 reads FQGNSA. The CDR3 consists of 13 residues. This CDR3 is CASSLNSYYEQYF. In DNA, the CDR3 is TGTGCCAGCAGCCTAAACTCGTACTACGAGCAGTACTTC.

Comments on this clone: This sample includes further DNA sequences coding for the same CDR3. The chain couples TRBV29-1 to TRBJ1-5; 12 bases are a match to TRBD1. The V segment lost 6 bases and the J segment 6 bases; nucleotides outside the gene matches: 3. The CDR3 is 13 amino acids. Germline-derived CDR1 and CDR2 are SQVTM and ANQGSEA. This CDR3 reads CSVGQGAGQPQHF. The CDR3, as DNA: TGCAGCGTGGGACAGGGGGCAGGTCAGCCCCAGCATTTT.

V gene TRBV28 combines with J gene TRBJ1-2; 7 nucleotides agree with TRBD1. J lost 4 bases, V lost 5 bases, and 7 bases had no gene match. Germline CDR1 MDHEN, CDR2 SYDVKM. The length of the CDR3 is 14 residues. CDR3 sequence: CASSRQGGSYGYTF. DNA for the CDR3: TGTGCCAGCAGTCGACAGGGCGGATCCTATGGCTACACCTTC.

This chain uses TRBV6-1 with TRBJ2-7; D is unresolved. The CDR3 sequence is 14 residues long. Germline-derived CDR1 and CDR2 are MNHNS and SASEGT. V gave up 1 base and J gave up 3 bases, with 10 bases separating them. CDR3 protein: CASSEGEERYEQYF. The CDR3 DNA is TGTGCCAGCAGTGAAGGTGAGGAACGCTACGAGCAGTACTTC.

This clone was seen ten or more times. The chain employs TRBV30 and TRBJ2-7; 8 bases fit TRBD1. Germline CDR1 reads GTSNPN; CDR2 reads SVGIG (reference sequence). Losses at the gene ends were 2 bases for V and 2 bases for J; bases not matched to a gene: 5. This CDR3 comprises 14 residues. Here the CDR3 reads CAWSPGTGPYEQYF. The CDR3 DNA sequence: TGTGCCTGGAGTCCGGGGACAGGACCCTACGAGCAGTACTTC.

The chain is built from TRBV7-3 and TRBJ1-2; possible D gene TRBD1, 5 bases. Trimming cost V 6 bases and J 0 bases, with 17 bases left between them. The CDR3 runs to 16 residues. The germline CDR1 and CDR2 sequences are SGHTA and FQGTGA. The CDR3: CASSRTGTASNYGYTF. The CDR3 DNA reads as TGTGCCAGCAGTCGAACCGGGACGGCCTCTAACTATGGCTACACCTTC.

This clone was counted a few times. The chain joins TRBV30 to TRBJ2-7; D gene ambiguous. Trimming pared 2 bases from V and 6 bases from J, leaving 11 bases between. This CDR3 has 12 amino acids. Germline CDR1 reads GTSNPN; CDR2 reads SVGIG (reference sequence). The DNA of the CDR3 is TGTGCCTGGAGTCCCTCTGAGCGCGAGCAGTACTTC. Translating it yields CAWSPSEREQYF.

The chain uses TRBV6-5 and TRBJ2-5, with a tentative D call TRBD2 (6 bases). V was cut by 0 bases and J by 5 bases, with 10 bases left in between. There are 14 residues in the CDR3. The V gene's germline CDR1 is MNHEY and CDR2 SVGAGI. This chain's CDR3 is CASSYSWGGETQYF. DNA of the CDR3: TGTGCCAGCAGTTACTCGTGGGGAGGCGAGACCCAGTACTTC.

The chain has TRBV30 and TRBJ2-7; D is perhaps TRBD1 (5 bases). The CDR3 spans 13 residues. V was shortened by 3 bases and J by 2 bases, with 11 bases between the two germline ends. Germline CDR1 and CDR2: GTSNPN and SVGIG (reference sequence). CDR3 amino acids: CAWRLGPTYEQYF. The CDR3, as DNA: TGTGCCTGGAGGTTGGGGCCAACCTACGAGCAGTACTTC.

The chain joins TRBV19 to TRBJ1-1; D might be TRBD1 (6 bases). The germline V gene encodes CDR1 LNHDA and CDR2 SQIVND (reference sequence). The CDR3 runs 15 residues. Trimming pared 4 bases from V and 6 bases from J, leaving 18 bases between. CDR3 nucleotide sequence: TGTGCCAGTAGTAAAAACAGGGTTGGTGAGGCTGAAGCTTTCTTT. It codes for CASSKNRVGEAEAFF.

There are a few counts of this clone. One end of the junction does not line up with germline, which may come from a read error. Other DNA sequences from this sample encode an identical CDR3 as well. V is TRBV30 and J is TRBJ1-5; TRBD1 is a possible D gene (5 bases). Germline V gives CDR1 GTSNPN, CDR2 SVGIG (reference sequence). CDR3 size: 14 residues. The CDR3 DNA reads TGCGCCTGGAGTGTCACGGGGGGTAATCAGCCCCAGCATTTT. Protein sequence: CAWSVTGGNQPQHF.

The rearrangement joins TRBV18 to TRBJ2-5; D uncertain. The DNA end lines up better with TRBJ2-7; the J call may be wrong. Germline V gene sequence: CDR1 KGHSH, CDR2 LQKENI. The CDR3 runs to 14 residues. CDR3 DNA: TGTGCCAGCTCACGAGAAGCAACTGGCTACGAGCAGTACTTC. It specifies CASSREATGYEQYF.